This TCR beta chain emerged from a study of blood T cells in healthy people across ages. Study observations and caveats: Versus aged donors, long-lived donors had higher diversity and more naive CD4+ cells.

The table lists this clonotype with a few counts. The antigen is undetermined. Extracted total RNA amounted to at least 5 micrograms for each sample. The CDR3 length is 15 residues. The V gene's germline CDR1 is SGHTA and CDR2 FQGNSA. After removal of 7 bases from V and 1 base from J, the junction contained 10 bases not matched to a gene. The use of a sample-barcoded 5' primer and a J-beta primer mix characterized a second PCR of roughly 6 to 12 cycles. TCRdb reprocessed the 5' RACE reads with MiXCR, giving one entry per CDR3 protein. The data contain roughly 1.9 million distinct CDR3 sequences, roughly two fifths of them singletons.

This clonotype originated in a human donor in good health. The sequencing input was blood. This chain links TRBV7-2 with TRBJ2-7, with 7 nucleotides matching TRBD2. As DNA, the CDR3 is TGTGCCAGCAACTGGGAGCGGGGCCAATCCTACGAGCAGTACTTC. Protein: CASNWERGQSYEQYF. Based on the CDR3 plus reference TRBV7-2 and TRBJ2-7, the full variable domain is GAGVSQSPSNKVTEKGKDVELRCDPISGHTALYWYRQSLGQGLEFLIYFQGNSAPDKSGLPSDRFSAERTGGSVSTLTIQRTQQEDSAVYLCASNWERGQSYEQYFGPGTRLTVT.